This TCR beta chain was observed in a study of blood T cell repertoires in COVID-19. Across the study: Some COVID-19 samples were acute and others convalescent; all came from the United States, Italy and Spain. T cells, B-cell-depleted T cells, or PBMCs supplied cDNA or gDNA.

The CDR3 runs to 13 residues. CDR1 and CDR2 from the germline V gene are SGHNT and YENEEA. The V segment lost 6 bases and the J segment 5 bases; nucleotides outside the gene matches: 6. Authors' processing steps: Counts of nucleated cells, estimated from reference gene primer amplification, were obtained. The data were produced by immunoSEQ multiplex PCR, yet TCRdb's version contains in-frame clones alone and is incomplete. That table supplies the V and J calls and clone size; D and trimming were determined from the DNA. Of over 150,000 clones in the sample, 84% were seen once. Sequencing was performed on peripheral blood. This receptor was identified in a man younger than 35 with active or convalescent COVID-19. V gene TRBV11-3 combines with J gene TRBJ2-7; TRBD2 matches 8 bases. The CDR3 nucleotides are TGTGCCAGCAGTCAAGCGGGGGTACACGAGCAGTACTTC. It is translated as CASSQAGVHEQYF.